These 4 T cell receptor beta chains were all obtained from the same sample, sequenced in a study of T cell repertoires in cytomegalovirus infection. These receptors' targets are unknown. MiXCR was run by TCRdb on the reads, yielding one entry per CDR3 protein. The data hold a few hundred thousand distinct CDR3 sequences, with almost 40% observed a single time. Specimen: cultured PBMCs, collected from culture after CMV antigen stimulation. The receptor set was obtained from a human donor in good health (CMV status not recorded). Some clones in this sample may be carry-over from other donors' samples.

There are many counts of this clonotype. V gene TRBV12-3 or TRBV12-4 combines with J gene TRBJ2-5; no definite D call. Trimming left V 2 bases short and J 5 bases short, with 9 bases between. This CDR3 has 13 residues. In DNA form, the CDR3 reads TGTGCCAGCAGTTTACTCGCCTCGGAGACCCAGTACTTC. It specifies CASSLLASETQYF.

This clonotype was detected a few times. This chain uses TRBV18 with TRBJ1-6; possible D gene TRBD1, 6 bases. V lost 3 bases, J lost 10 bases, and 13 bases lay in between. The CDR3 extends over 14 amino acids. CDR1 is KGHSH and CDR2 is LQKENI in the germline V gene. CDR3: CASSPGGAGSPLHF. CDR3 DNA: TGTGCCAGCTCACCGGGGGGGGCTGGATCACCCCTCCACTTT.

CDR3 loop: CASSSDTSFNEKLFF. CDR3 bases: TGTGCCAGCAGCTCCGACACGTCCTTCAATGAAAAACTGTTTTTT. This rearrangement joins TRBV7-4 to TRBJ1-4; the D is unclear. The CDR3 runs to 15 residues. The V gene's germline CDR1 is SGHVT and CDR2 SQSDAQ. Trimming removed 4 bases at V and 5 bases at J, with 14 bases between. The complete variable domain, with remaining parts taken from reference TRBV7-4 and TRBJ1-4, reads GAGVSQSPRYKVAKRGRDVALRCDSISGHVTLYWYRQTLGQGSEVLTYSQSDAQRDKSGRPSGRFSAERPERSVSTLKIQRTEQGDSAVYLCASSSDTSFNEKLFFGSGTQLSVL.

The genes are TRBV12-3 or TRBV12-4 and TRBJ2-7, with TRBD2 matching 10 bases. J was trimmed by 7 bases and V by 3 bases; bases with no gene match: 9. The CDR3 is 15 residues long. CDR3 DNA sequence: TGTGCCAGCAGTTTTGCAGCGGGGGGGCCGGTTGAGCAGTACTTC. It is translated as CASSFAAGGPVEQYF.